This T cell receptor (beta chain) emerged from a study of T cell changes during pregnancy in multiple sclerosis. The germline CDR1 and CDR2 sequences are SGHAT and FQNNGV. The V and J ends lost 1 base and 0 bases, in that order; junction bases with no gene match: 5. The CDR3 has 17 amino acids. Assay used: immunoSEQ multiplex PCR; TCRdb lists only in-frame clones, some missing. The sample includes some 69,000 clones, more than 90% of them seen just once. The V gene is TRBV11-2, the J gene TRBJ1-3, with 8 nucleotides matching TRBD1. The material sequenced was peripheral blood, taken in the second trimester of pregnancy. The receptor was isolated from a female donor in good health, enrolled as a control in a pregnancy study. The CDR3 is CASSLVGDRISGNTIYF. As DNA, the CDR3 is TGTGCCAGCAGCTTAGTAGGGGACAGGATCTCTGGAAACACCATATATTTT.